The present T cell receptor beta chain was sequenced within a study of CD8 T cells in Susac syndrome. Overall study findings and caveats: An acknowledgment was made by the study that its TCR sequencing and HLA analysis involved relatively few individuals.

Turning to this clonotype: Its target is not known.

CD8+ and CD4+ T cells from blood underwent TCR beta sequencing, which was carried out in a high-throughput format. The patients who served as multiple sclerosis controls were treatment-naive and had stable or active relapsing-remitting disease that fulfilled the revised McDonald criteria. After extraction with the RNeasy kit, roughly 0.45 to 1 ug of the RNA was reverse transcribed using random hexamers. The immunoSEQ assay covered 54 Vbeta and 13 Jbeta segments for CDR3. Each CDR3 protein gets one entry after TCRdb re-called the immunoSEQ multiplex PCR reads with MiXCR. The data show 160,000 or so distinct CDR3 sequences, about 95% seen once. This receptor was taken from a human donor with multiple sclerosis. Sample: CD8+ T cells from PBMCs.

CDR3: CASSLAVTVRGYEQYF. DNA of the CDR3: TGTGCCAGCAGCTTAGCGGTGACAGTCAGGGGGTACGAGCAGTACTTC. This chain joins TRBV11-2 and TRBJ2-7; 7 bases agree with TRBD1. The junction had 10 bases not matched to a gene; V was cut back by 1 base and J by 4 bases. There are 16 residues in the CDR3. Germline assignment: CDR1 SGHAT and CDR2 FQNNGV. Full variable domain (missing parts from reference TRBV11-2 and TRBJ2-7): EAGVAQSPRYKIIEKRQSVAFWCNPISGHATLYWYQQILGQGPKLLIQFQNNGVVDDSQLPKDRFSAERLKGVDSTLKIQPAKLEDSAVYLCASSLAVTVRGYEQYFGPGTRLTVT.